This T cell receptor (beta chain) was documented in a study of blood T cells in healthy people across ages (dated by TCRdb to the mid-2010s). In terms of the full investigation: In model experiments, template switching captured about one uniquely barcoded TCR beta cDNA molecule for every two T cells. To avoid experimental bias, donors of different ages were randomly spread across the sequencing lanes. Donors were grouped into four age groups: young (average 16 years), middle-aged (roughly 37), aged (roughly 62) and long-lived (around 82). Using the same blood draw, the study looked at two additional independent replicas of 1 million unique cDNA reads for two donors, one aged 18 to 30 and the other aged 80 or older. The study measured age-related changes in TCR beta repertoire diversity using deep sequencing normalized with unique cDNA molecular identifiers. Broader findings and caveats from the paper: Total diversity estimates from one million sequenced T cells were considered lower bounds and underestimates. As age increased, observed TCR beta diversity per million T cells dropped in a roughly linear way, and a significant reduction was already evident by age about 40. Compared with the aged group, more naive CD4+ T cells, fewer expanded clones and increased TCR diversity were shown by the long-lived group, suggesting age selection. Because donor CMV infection status was unknown, age-related changes in expanded clonotypes were potentially confounded. Because profiling used bulk unsorted PBMCs, naive and antigen-experienced compartments could not be compared conclusively. There was a strong correlation between observed TCR beta diversity and the percentage of naive T cells measured by flow cytometry.

Receptor amplification or capture employed 5' RACE. The sequencer listed for this sample is Illumina HiSeq 2500. A second PCR of roughly 6 to 11 cycles was run with a J-beta primer mix and a sample-barcoded 5' primer. A unique molecular identifier was introduced onto each TCR beta cDNA molecule by a template-switch 5' adaptor carrying 12 random nucleotides. Each sample yielded at least 3 million CDR3-containing paired-end reads. All of the RNA was converted into first-strand cDNA using the Mint cDNA synthesis kit, with a TRBC-specific oligonucleotide serving as the primer. After uracil-DNA glycosylase treatment, a first 18-cycle PCR used universal primers M1SS and BC2_uni_R on all cDNA. Per the original workflow: For normalization, 1 million high-quality reads, each with a distinct molecular identifier, were randomly selected from each sample. Instead of being binned into consensus sequences, reads that shared molecular identifiers were thrown out. MiTCR, run with a Q25 quality threshold and the strictest error-elimination algorithm, handled CDR3 identification, clonotype clustering and error correction. A nonparametric unseen species model using Euler transformation provided a lower-bound estimate of total TCR beta diversity. Using fastp trimming at Q25 and MiXCR clonotype assembly, TCRdb reanalyzed the public sequencing data and kept in-frame beta chains. Rows merge per CDR3 protein into single entries with the most common DNA and genes. The V and J calls and clone size are TCRdb's, not the authors'. This sample is represented by hundreds of thousands of distinct CDR3 sequences; about 53% of them were singletons. The biggest ten clones account for over 35% of the sample.

For this clonotype: It has no known antigen specificity. No base qualities exist here, and no much larger clone lies one base off it.

Donors were a few dozen systemically healthy Caucasian individuals from Russia aged roughly 6 to 90 years. Around 10 milliliters of peripheral blood were collected from each donor into EDTA-treated Vacutainer tubes. PBMCs were isolated by Ficoll-Paque density-gradient centrifugation, with at least 7 million obtained per sample. Trizol reagent was used to extract total RNA from PBMCs, with at least 6 micrograms per sample. For every donor, flow cytometry on a PBMC aliquot measured the percentage of naive CD45RAhigh/CD27high T cells. From the cysteine up to the phenylalanine, the CDR3 has a length of 16 residues. Just CDR3 DNA is preserved here, 48 bases in frame from base 1. Here V drops 0 bases and J drops 0 bases, and the junction holds 4 bases not matched to any gene. Via the germline V gene (reference sequence), CDR1 is DFQATT and CDR2 SNEGSKA.

The chain couples TRBV20-1 to TRBJ2-7; the central 11 bases match TRBD2. This TCR came from a man between 60 and 70 years old in good health. Sequencing was performed on blood. The nucleotide sequence reads as follows: TGCAGTGCTAGAGAGGGTCTAGCGGGGGGCTCCTACGAGCAGTACTTC. This translates into CSAREGLAGGSYEQYF.